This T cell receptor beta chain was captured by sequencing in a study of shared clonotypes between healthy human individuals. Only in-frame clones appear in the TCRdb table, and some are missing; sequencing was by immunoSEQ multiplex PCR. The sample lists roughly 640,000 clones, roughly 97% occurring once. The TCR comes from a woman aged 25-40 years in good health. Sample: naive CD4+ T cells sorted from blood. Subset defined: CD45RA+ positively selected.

As DNA, the CDR3 is TGCGCCAGCAGCCCCGCGGGGGGGGGCTACGAGCAGTACTTC. It is translated as CASSPAGGGYEQYF. The genes are TRBV5-1 and TRBJ2-7, with 9 bases aligning to TRBD2. Germline-derived CDR1 and CDR2 are SGHRS and YFSETQ. The CDR3 is made up of 14 amino acids. V trimming: 4 bases; J trimming: 3 bases; junction bases outside the gene matches: 5. Combining the CDR3 with reference TRBV5-1 and TRBJ2-7 gives the whole variable domain KAGVTQTPRYLIKTRGQQVTLSCSPISGHRSVSWYQQTPGQGLQFLFEYFSETQRNKGNFPGRFSGRQFSNSRSEMNVSTLELGDSALYLCASSPAGGGYEQYFGPGTRLTVT.